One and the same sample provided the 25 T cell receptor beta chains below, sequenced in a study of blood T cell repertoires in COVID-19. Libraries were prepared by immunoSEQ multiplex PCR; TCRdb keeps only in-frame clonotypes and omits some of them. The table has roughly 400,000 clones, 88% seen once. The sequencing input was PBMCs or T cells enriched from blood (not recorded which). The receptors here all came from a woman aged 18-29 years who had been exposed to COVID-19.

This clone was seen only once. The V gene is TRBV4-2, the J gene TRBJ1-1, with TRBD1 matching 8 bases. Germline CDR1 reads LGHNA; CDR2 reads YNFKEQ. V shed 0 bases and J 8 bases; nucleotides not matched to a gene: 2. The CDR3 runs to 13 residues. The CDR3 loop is CASSQDDRGEAFF. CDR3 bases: TGTGCCAGCAGCCAAGATGACAGGGGCGAAGCTTTCTTT.

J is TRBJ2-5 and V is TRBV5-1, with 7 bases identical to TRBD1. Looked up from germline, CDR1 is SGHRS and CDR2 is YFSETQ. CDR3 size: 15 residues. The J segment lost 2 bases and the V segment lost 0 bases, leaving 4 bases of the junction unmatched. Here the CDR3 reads CASSLARGSQETQYF. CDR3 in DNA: TGCGCCAGCAGCTTGGCCAGGGGGAGTCAAGAGACCCAGTACTTC.

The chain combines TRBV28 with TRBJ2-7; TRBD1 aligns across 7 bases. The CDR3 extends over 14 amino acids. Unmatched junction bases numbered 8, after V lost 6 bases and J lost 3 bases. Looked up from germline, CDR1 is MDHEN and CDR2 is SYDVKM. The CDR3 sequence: CASRVYRGNYEQYF. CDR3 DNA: TGTGCCAGCAGGGTATACAGGGGAAACTACGAGCAGTACTTC.

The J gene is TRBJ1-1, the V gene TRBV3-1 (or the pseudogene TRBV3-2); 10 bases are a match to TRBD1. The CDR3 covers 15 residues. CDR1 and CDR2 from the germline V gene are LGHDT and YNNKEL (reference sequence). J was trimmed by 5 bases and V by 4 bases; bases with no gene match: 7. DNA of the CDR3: TGTGCCAGCAGCCCCCGACAGGGGGCGCTTACTGAAGCTTTCTTT. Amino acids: CASSPRQGALTEAFF.

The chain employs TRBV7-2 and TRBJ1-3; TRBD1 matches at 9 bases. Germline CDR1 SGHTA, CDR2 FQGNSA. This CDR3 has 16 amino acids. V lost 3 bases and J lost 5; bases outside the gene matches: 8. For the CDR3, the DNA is TGTGCCAGCAGCTTGGATACACAGGGGGCAAGAAACACCATATATTTT. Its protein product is CASSLDTQGARNTIYF.

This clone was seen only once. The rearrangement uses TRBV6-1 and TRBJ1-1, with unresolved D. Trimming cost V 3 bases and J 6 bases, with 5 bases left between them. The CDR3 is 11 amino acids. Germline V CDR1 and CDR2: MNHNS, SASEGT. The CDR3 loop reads CASSDLSEAFF. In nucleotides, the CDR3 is TGTGCCAGCAGTGACCTTTCTGAAGCTTTCTTT.

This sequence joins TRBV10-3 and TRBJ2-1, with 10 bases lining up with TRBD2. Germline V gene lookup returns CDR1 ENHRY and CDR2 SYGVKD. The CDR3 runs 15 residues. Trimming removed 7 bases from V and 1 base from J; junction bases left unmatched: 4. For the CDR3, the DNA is TGTGCCATCAAGCCGGGACTAGCGTCCTACAATGAGCAGTTCTTC. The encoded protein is CAIKPGLASYNEQFF.

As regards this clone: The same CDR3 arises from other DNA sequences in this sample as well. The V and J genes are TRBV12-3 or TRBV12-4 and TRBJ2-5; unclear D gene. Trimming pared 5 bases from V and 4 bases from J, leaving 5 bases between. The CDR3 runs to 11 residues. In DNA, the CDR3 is TGTGCCAGCAGTCCCGGAGAGACCCAGTACTTC. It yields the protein CASSPGETQYF.

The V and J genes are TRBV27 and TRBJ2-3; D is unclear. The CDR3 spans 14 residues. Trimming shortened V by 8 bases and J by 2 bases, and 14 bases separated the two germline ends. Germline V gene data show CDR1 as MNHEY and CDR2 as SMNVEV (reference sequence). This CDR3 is CASRLGSPTDTQYF. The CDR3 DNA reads TGTGCCAGCCGGCTCGGGTCCCCCACAGATACGCAGTATTTT.

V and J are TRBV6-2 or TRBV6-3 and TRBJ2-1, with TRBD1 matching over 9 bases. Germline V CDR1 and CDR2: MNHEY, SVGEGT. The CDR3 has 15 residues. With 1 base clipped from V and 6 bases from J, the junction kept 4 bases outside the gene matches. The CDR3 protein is CASSYFGTGTNEQFF. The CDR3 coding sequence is TGTGCCAGCAGTTACTTTGGGACAGGGACCAATGAGCAGTTCTTC.

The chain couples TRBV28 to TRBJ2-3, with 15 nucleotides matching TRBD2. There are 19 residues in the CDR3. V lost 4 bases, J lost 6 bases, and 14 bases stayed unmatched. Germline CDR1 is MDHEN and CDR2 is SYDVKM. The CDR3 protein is CASSSMATGTSGRRDTQYF. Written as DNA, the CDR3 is TGTGCCAGCAGTTCGATGGCAACAGGGACTAGCGGGAGGCGTGATACGCAGTATTTT.

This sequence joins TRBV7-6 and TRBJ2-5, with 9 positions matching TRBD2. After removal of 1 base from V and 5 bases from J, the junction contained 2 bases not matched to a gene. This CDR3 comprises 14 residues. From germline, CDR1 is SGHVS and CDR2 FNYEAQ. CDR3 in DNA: TGTGCCAGCAGCTTAGTTGCGGGAGGGGAGACCCAGTACTTC. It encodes CASSLVAGGETQYF.

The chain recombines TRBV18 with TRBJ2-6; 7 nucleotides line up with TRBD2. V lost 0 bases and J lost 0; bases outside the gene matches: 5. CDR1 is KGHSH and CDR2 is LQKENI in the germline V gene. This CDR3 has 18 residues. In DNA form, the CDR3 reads TGTGCCAGCTCACCACCGCCGGGAGGAGACTCTGGGGCCAACGTCCTGACTTTC. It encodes CASSPPPGGDSGANVLTF.

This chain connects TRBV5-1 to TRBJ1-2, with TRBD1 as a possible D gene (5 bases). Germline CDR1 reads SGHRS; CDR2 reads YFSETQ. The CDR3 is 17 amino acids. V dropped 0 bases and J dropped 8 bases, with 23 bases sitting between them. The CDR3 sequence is CASSLVYQEGQGGGYTF. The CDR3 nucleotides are TGCGCCAGCAGCTTGGTATATCAGGAAGGGCAGGGTGGCGGCTACACCTTC.

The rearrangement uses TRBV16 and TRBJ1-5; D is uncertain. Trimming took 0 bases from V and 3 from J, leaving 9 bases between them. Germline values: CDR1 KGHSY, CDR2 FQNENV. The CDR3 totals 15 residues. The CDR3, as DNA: TGTGCCAGCAGCCAATCTCGGGGTTTCAATCAGCCCCAGCATTTT. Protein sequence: CASSQSRGFNQPQHF.

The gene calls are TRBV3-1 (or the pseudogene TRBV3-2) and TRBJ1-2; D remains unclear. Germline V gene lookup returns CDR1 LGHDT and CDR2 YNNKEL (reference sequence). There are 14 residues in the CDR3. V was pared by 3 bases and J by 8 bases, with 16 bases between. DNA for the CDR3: TGTGCCAGCAGCCATCTCCGAGGTCCCCGCGGCTACACCTTC. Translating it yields CASSHLRGPRGYTF.

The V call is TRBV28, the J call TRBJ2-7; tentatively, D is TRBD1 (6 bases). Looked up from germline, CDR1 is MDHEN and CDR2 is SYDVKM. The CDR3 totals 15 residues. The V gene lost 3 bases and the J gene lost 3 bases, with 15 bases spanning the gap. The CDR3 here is CASSFQPGTHYEQYF. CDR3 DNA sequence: TGTGCCAGCAGTTTCCAACCCGGGACACACTACGAGCAGTACTTC.

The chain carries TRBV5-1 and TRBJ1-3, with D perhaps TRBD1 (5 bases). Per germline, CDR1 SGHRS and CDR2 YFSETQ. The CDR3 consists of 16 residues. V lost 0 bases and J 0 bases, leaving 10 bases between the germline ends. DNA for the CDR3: TGCGCCAGCAGCTTGGGACCGGGGGGCTCTGGAAACACCATATATTTT. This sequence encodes CASSLGPGGSGNTIYF.

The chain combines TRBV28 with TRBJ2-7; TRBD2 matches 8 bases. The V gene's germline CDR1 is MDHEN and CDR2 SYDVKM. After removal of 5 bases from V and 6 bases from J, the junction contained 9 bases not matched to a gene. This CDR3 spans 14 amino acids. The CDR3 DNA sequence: TGTGCCAGCAGTGGACGGGGGGGCCTTCCCGAGCAGTACTTC. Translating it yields CASSGRGGLPEQYF.

CDR3 DNA sequence: TGCGCCAGCAGCCAAAGGGACAGCTCGAACACCGGGGAGCTGTTTTTT. Protein sequence: CASSQRDSSNTGELFF. V usage is TRBV4-1 and J usage is TRBJ2-2; 7 nucleotides line up with TRBD1. The V gene's germline CDR1 is MGHRA and CDR2 YSYEKL. V shed 2 bases, J shed 0 bases, and the junction held 3 bases outside the gene matches. CDR3 length equals 16 residues.

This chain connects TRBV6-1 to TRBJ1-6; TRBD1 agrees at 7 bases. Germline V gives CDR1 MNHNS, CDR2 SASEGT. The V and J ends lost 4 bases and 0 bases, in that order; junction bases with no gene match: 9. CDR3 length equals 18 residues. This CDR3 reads CASSVGVQGISYNSPLHF. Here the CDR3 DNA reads TGTGCCAGCAGTGTGGGAGTACAGGGGATCTCCTATAATTCACCCCTCCACTTT.

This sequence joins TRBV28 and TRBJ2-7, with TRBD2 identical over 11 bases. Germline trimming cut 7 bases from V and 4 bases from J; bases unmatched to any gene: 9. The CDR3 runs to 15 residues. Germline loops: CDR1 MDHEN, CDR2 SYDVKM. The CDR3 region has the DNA TGTGCCAGCACTCCGGGACTAGCGGAATCTTACGAGCAGTACTTC. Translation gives CASTPGLAESYEQYF.

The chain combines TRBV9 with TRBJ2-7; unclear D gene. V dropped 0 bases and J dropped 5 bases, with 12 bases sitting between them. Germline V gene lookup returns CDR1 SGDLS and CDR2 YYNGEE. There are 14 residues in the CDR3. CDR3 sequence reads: CASSVASPRDEQYF. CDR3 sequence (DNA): TGTGCCAGCAGCGTAGCCAGCCCCCGGGACGAGCAGTACTTC.

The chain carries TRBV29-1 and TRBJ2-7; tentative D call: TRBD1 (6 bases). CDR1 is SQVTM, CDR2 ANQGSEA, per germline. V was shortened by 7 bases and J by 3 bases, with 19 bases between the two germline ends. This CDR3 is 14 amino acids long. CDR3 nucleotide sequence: TGCAGCGCCGCCCGGGACACCTCTCTCTACGAGCAGTACTTC. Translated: CSAARDTSLYEQYF.

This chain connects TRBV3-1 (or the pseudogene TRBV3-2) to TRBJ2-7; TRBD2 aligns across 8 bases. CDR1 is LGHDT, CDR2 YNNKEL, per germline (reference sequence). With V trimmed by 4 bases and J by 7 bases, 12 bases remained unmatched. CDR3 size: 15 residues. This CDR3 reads CASSPHSGGPREQYF. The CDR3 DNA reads TGTGCCAGCAGCCCCCACTCGGGAGGGCCGAGGGAGCAGTACTTC.